This T cell receptor (beta chain) was captured in a study of identical twins. Using its own MiXCR run on the 5' RACE reads, TCRdb lists one record per CDR3 protein. The sample has 500,000 to 650,000 distinct CDR3 sequences; just over 7% are singletons. This CDR3 spans 16 amino acids. V was clipped by 4 bases and J by 0 bases, with 13 bases between them. The germline V gene encodes CDR1 SGHRS and CDR2 YFSETQ. These data also formed part of another study, on yellow fever vaccine responses in identical twins.

Sequencing was done on a sample of PBMCs. The gene calls are TRBV5-1 and TRBJ2-2, with D hard to call. The receptor comes from a woman younger than 30 in good health. Here the CDR3 DNA reads TGCGCCAGCAGCCCCAATGTTGCCGCGAACACCGGGGAGCTGTTTTTT. Residues: CASSPNVAANTGELFF.